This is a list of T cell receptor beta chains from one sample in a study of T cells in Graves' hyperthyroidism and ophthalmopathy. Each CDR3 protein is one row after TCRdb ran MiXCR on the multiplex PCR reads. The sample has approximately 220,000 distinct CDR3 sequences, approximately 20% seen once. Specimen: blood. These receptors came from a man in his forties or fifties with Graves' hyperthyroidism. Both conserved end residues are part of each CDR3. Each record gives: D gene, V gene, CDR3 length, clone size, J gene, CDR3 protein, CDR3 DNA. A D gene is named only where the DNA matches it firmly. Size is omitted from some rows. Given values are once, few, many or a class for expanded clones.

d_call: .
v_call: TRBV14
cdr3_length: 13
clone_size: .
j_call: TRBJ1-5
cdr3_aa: CASSLKGDLPQHF
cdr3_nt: TGTGCCAGCAGCTTAAAGGGGGATTTGCCCCAGCATTTT

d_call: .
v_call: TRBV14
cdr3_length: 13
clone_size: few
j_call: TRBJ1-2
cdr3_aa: CASSQAGTNGYTF
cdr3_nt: TGTGCCAGCAGCCAAGCGGGAACCAATGGCTACACCTTC

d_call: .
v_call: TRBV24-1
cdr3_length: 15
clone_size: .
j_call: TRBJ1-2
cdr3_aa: CATSDPPGQNYGYTF
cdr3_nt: TGTGCCACCAGTGATCCCCCTGGACAGAACTATGGCTACACCTTC

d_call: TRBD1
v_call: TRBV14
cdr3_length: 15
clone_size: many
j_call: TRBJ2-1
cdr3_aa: CASSRRTGGDNEQFF
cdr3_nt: TGTGCCAGCAGCCGCCGGACAGGGGGGGATAATGAGCAGTTCTTC

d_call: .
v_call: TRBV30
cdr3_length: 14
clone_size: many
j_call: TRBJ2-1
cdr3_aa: CAWSRPASFNEQFF
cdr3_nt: TGTGCCTGGAGTAGGCCTGCTAGCTTCAATGAGCAGTTCTTC

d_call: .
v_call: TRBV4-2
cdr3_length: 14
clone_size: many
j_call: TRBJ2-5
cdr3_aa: CASSPPGEAGTQYF
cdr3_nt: TGTGCCAGCAGCCCCCCCGGGGAGGCTGGGACCCAGTACTTC

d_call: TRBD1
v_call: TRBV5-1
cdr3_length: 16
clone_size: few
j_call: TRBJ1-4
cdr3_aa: CASSMDRGATNEKLFF
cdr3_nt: TGCGCCAGCAGCATGGACAGGGGCGCAACTAATGAAAAACTGTTTTTT

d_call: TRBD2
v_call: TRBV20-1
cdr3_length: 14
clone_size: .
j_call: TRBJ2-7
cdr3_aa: CSAPSGGFPYEQYF
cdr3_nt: TGCAGTGCTCCTAGCGGGGGGTTCCCCTACGAGCAGTACTTC

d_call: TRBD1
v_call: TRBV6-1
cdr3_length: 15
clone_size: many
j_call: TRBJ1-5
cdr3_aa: CASSPGGTGGQPQHF
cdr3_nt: TGTGCCAGCAGTCCGGGGGGGACAGGTGGACAGCCCCAGCATTTT

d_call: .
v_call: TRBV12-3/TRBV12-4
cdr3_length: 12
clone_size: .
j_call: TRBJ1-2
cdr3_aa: CASSLPNYGYTF
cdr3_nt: TGTGCCAGCAGTTTACCAAATTATGGCTACACCTTC

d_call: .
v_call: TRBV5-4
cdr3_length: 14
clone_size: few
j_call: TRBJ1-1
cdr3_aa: CASSPGTPNTEAFF
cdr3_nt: TGTGCCAGCAGCCCTGGGACACCAAACACTGAAGCTTTCTTT

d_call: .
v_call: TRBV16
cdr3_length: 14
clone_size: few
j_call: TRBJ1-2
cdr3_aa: CASSQGADSYGYTF
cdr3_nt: TGTGCCAGCAGCCAAGGTGCGGACAGCTATGGCTACACCTTC

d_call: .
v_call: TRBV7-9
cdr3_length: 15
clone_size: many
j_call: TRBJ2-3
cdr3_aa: CASSLGTPSTDTQYF
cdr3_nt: TGTGCCAGCAGCCTGGGGACACCTAGCACAGATACGCAGTATTTT

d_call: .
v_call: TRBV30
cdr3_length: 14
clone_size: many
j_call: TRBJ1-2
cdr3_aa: CAWVRGLENYGYTF
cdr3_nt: TGTGCCTGGGTACGTGGACTTGAAAACTATGGCTACACCTTC

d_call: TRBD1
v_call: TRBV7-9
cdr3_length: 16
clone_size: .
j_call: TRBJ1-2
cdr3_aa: CASSSLDRGPAYGYTF
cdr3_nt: TGTGCCAGCAGCTCCTTAGACAGGGGGCCTGCCTATGGCTACACCTTC

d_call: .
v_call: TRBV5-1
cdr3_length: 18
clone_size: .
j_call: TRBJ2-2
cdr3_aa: CASSLRVLGPANTGELFF
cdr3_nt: TGCGCCAGCAGCTTGCGCGTCTTGGGGCCCGCGAACACCGGGGAGCTGTTTTTT

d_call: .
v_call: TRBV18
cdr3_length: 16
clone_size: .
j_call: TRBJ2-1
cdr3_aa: CASSPIVADRYNEQFF
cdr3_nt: TGTGCCAGCTCACCCATAGTGGCGGACAGATACAATGAGCAGTTCTTC

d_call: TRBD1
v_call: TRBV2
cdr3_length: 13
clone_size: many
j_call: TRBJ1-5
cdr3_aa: CASRETGDQPQHF
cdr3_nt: TGTGCCAGCAGAGAGACAGGGGATCAGCCCCAGCATTTT

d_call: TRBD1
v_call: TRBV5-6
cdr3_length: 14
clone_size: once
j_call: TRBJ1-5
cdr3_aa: CAGSYYRGRQPQHF
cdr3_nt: TGTGCCGGCAGCTATTACAGGGGGCGACAGCCCCAGCATTTT

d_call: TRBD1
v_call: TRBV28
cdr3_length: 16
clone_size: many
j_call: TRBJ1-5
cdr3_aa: CASSRFGQGANQPQHF
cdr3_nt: TGTGCCAGCAGTCGATTCGGACAGGGTGCGAATCAGCCCCAGCATTTT